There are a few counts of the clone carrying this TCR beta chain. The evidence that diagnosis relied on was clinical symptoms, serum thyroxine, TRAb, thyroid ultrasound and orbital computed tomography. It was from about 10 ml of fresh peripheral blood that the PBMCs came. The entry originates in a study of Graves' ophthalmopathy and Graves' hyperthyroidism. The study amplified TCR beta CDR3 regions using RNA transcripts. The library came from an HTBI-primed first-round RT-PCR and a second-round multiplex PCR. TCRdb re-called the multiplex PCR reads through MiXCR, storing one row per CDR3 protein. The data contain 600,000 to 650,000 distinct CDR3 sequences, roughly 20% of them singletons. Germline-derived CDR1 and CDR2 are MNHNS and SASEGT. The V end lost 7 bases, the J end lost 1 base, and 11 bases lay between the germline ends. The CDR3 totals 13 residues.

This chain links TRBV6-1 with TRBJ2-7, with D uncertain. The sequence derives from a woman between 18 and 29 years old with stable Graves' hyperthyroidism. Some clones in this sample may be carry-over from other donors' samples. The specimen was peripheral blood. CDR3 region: CASTRAGSYEQYF. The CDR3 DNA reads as TGTGCCAGCACCCGGGCCGGGTCCTACGAGCAGTACTTC.